Given below is one T cell receptor (beta chain) in context. The antigen remains undetermined. The data belong to a study of shared clonotypes between healthy human individuals. Study findings and constraints: Unshared clonotypes carried lower generation probabilities than those common to all four donors.

Selected positively for CCR7 and CD45RO-negative, naive CD8 cells excluded terminally differentiated effector memory CD45RA+ cells. Clones were read by immunoSEQ multiplex PCR, and TCRdb kept only the in-frame ones, dropping some. The repertoire holds a few hundred thousand clones, roughly 96% seen once, with less than 0.13% in the top ten. In germline, CDR1 is LNHDA, CDR2 SQIVND (reference sequence). The CDR3 spans 12 residues. V was cut by 2 bases and J by 6 bases, with 5 bases left in between. The clonotype was recovered from a woman aged 25-40 years in good health. Sample: naive CD8+ T cells sorted from blood. The genes are TRBV19 and TRBJ2-1; D possibly corresponds to TRBD1 (5 bases). Here the CDR3 DNA reads TGTGCCAGTAGTATAACAGGCAATGAGCAGTTCTTC. Its translation is CASSITGNEQFF.